A selection of T cell receptor beta chains follows, all from one sample in a study of blood T cell repertoires in COVID-19. TCRdb's copy holds only in-frame clones and misses some; the assay was immunoSEQ multiplex PCR. The sample records over 130,000 clones, 75% to 80% being singletons. Sequenced: PBMCs or T cells enriched from blood (not recorded which). Receptors originate from a woman between 50 and 59 years old who had recovered from COVID-19. The CDR3 runs from the conserved cysteine through the conserved F or W. The D gene is left open where the match is weak. Only some rows state a clone size, as once, few, many or a class for expanded clones.

J	size	D	V	DNA	CDR3
TRBJ2-7	NA	TRBD2	TRBV5-1	TGCGCCAGCAGCAGGGGACTAGCGGGAGAGGGCTACGAGCAGTACTTC	CASSRGLAGEGYEQYF
TRBJ2-3	NA	NA	TRBV21-1	TGTGCCAGCAGCAAAGGGTCCGACTCGAATAGGGGCGGGGAGGATACGCAGTATTTT	CASSKGSDSNRGGEDTQYF
TRBJ2-1	NA	TRBD2	TRBV19	TGTGCCAGTAGTGGGCGGGGGTTCTCCTACAATGAGCAGTTCTTC	CASSGRGFSYNEQFF
TRBJ2-5	NA	TRBD1	TRBV5-8	TGTGCCAGCACGGATAAGACAGGGGCTTTCGAGACCCAGTACTTC	CASTDKTGAFETQYF
TRBJ1-1	NA	NA	TRBV3-1/TRBV3-2	TGTGCCAGCAGCCAACCCGGCGGAGGGCGGCCTGAAGCTTTCTTT	CASSQPGGGRPEAFF
TRBJ1-2	NA	NA	TRBV3-1/TRBV3-2	TGTGCCAGCAGCCAAGATAGACAATTTAACTATGGCTACACCTTC	CASSQDRQFNYGYTF
TRBJ1-3	NA	NA	TRBV7-9	TGTGCCAGCAGCTACAACAGGGTCGGAAACACCATATATTTT	CASSYNRVGNTIYF
TRBJ2-1	NA	NA	TRBV3-1/TRBV3-2	TGTGCCAGCAGCCGTCAGGCGGGCAGGTTGAATGAGCAGTTCTTC	CASSRQAGRLNEQFF
TRBJ1-2	NA	TRBD1	TRBV6-5	TGTGCCAGCAGAGACCGGGACAGGGGTTGGGGCTACACCTTC	CASRDRDRGWGYTF
TRBJ1-2	NA	NA	TRBV5-1	TGCGCCAGCAGCCCTGCGGGGGAGGGTGGCTACACCTTC	CASSPAGEGGYTF
TRBJ2-3	NA	TRBD2	TRBV7-3	TGTGCCAGCAGCTTTACGACTAGCTTGACAGATACGCAGTATTTT	CASSFTTSLTDTQYF
TRBJ2-2	NA	NA	TRBV2	TGTGCCAGCAGTGTGGAGACGGCGAACACCGGGGAGCTGTTTTTT	CASSVETANTGELFF
TRBJ2-5	NA	TRBD2	TRBV7-8	TGTGCCAGCAGCCAACGACTAGCGGGGGGCCCCAAACAAGAGACCCAGTACTTC	CASSQRLAGGPKQETQYF
TRBJ1-2	NA	NA	TRBV5-4	TGTGCCAGCAGCTTGTCGTACAGCGGAGGTAACTATGGCTACACCTTC	CASSLSYSGGNYGYTF
TRBJ1-2	NA	NA	TRBV3-1/TRBV3-2	TGTGCCAGCAGCCAAGTCAGGTCATTCTATGGCTACACCTTC	CASSQVRSFYGYTF
TRBJ2-2	NA	TRBD1	TRBV7-7	TGTGCTAGCAGCGCGACGCAGGGGGCGCGGAACACCGGGGAGCTGTTTTTT	CASSATQGARNTGELFF
TRBJ2-3	NA	TRBD2	TRBV2	TGTGCCAGCAGTCGAGGGACTAGGCATACAGATACGCAGTATTTT	CASSRGTRHTDTQYF
TRBJ2-1	NA	TRBD1	TRBV11-2	TGTGCCAGCAGCCCCCCCGGGACAGGGTCTCGTAATGAGCAGTTCTTC	CASSPPGTGSRNEQFF
TRBJ1-2	once	TRBD1	TRBV19	TGTGCCAGTAGTATAGATGGCCAGGGGGACTATGGCTACACCTTC	CASSIDGQGDYGYTF
TRBJ2-5	NA	NA	TRBV7-6	TGTGCCAGCAGCCCCCGGACTAATAGCGGCGAGACCCAGTACTTC	CASSPRTNSGETQYF
TRBJ1-2	NA	NA	TRBV18	TGTGCCAGCTCACCAGCCAGGGCGGACTATGGCTACACCTTC	CASSPARADYGYTF
TRBJ2-1	NA	TRBD2	TRBV13	TGTGCCAGCAGCCCACCCGGGACTACGTACAATGAGCAGTTCTTC	CASSPPGTTYNEQFF
TRBJ1-1	many	TRBD1	TRBV27	TGTGCCAGCAGTTCCAACAGGGGTCGAGAAGCTTTCTTT	CASSSNRGREAFF
TRBJ1-2	few	NA	TRBV3-1/TRBV3-2	TGTGCCAGCAGCCCGGCGGGGAATGGCTACACCTTC	CASSPAGNGYTF
TRBJ2-3	few	TRBD2	TRBV2	TGTGCCAGCAGTGTAGGACTAGCGGGGGCGAGCACAGATACGCAGTATTTT	CASSVGLAGASTDTQYF
TRBJ2-1	NA	TRBD2	TRBV3-1/TRBV3-2	TGTGCCAGCAGCCAACGGGCAGCGGGAGTTATGAATGAGCAGTTCTTC	CASSQRAAGVMNEQFF
TRBJ2-7	NA	NA	TRBV11-2	TGTGCCAGCAGCCACGCAGACGAGCAGTACTTC	CASSHADEQYF
TRBJ2-2	NA	NA	TRBV18	TGTGCCAGCTCACCAGTCCCGGCCGGGGAGCTGTTTTTT	CASSPVPAGELFF
TRBJ1-1	NA	NA	TRBV28	TGTGCCAGCAGTTTAAAGGAGATTTGGACTGAAGCTTTCTTT	CASSLKEIWTEAFF
TRBJ1-3	NA	NA	TRBV7-8	TGTGCCAGCAGCTTAGTTCCCCCTCCTGGGCCTGGAAACACCATATATTTT	CASSLVPPPGPGNTIYF
TRBJ1-4	NA	NA	TRBV30	TGTGCCTGGAGCCTTGCAACTAATGAAAAACTGTTTTTT	CAWSLATNEKLFF
TRBJ2-1	NA	NA	TRBV19	TGTGCCAGTAAGCCGGTGCGGGGGCCCGAGCAGTTCTTC	CASKPVRGPEQFF
TRBJ2-7	NA	NA	TRBV30	TGTGCCTGGAGCAGGGCCAAGTTCGGGGGAGAGCAGTACTTC	CAWSRAKFGGEQYF
TRBJ1-1	NA	TRBD1	TRBV7-9	TGTGCCAGCAGCTACGGACAGGGGGCCAAGGGTACTGAAGCTTTCTTT	CASSYGQGAKGTEAFF
TRBJ2-7	NA	TRBD1	TRBV3-1/TRBV3-2	TGTGCCAGCAGCACGGGACAGGCGGCGTCTGACGAGCAGTACTTC	CASSTGQAASDEQYF
TRBJ2-3	NA	NA	TRBV29-1	TGCAGCGTTGGGCAGGACACTAGCACAGATACGCAGTATTTT	CSVGQDTSTDTQYF
TRBJ1-2	NA	NA	TRBV3-1/TRBV3-2	TGTGCCAGCAGCTTCGGCGCGGACTATGGCTACACCTTC	CASSFGADYGYTF
TRBJ2-3	NA	NA	TRBV28	TGTGCCAGCACCTCCCCCCCACCCGGACTCTACACAGATACGCAGTATTTT	CASTSPPPGLYTDTQYF
TRBJ1-2	NA	TRBD1	TRBV6-2/TRBV6-3	TGTGCCAGCAGTCCGAGGACAGGCGAGTATGGCTACACCTTC	CASSPRTGEYGYTF
TRBJ1-6	NA	NA	TRBV9	TGTGCCAGCAGCGCACGGACAGTTGCGGATTCACCCCTCCACTTT	CASSARTVADSPLHF
TRBJ2-7	NA	NA	TRBV6-5	TGTGCCAGCAGCTACGCAGGGGCGCGTACATACGAGCAGTACTTC	CASSYAGARTYEQYF
TRBJ2-1	NA	TRBD2	TRBV6-2/TRBV6-3	TGTGCCAGCAGTCAACTCGTCCTAGCGGGAGGTTGGGATGAGCAGTTCTTC	CASSQLVLAGGWDEQFF
TRBJ2-2	NA	TRBD2	TRBV2	TGTGCCAGCAGTGCCCTGGGGACTAGCGGGGGCACCAGCACCGGGGAGCTGTTTTTT	CASSALGTSGGTSTGELFF
TRBJ2-7	NA	NA	TRBV6-5	TGTGCCAGCAGCCCAAAATTTCAGGGGCAAAGCGAGCAGTACTTC	CASSPKFQGQSEQYF
TRBJ2-2	NA	NA	TRBV5-4	TGTGCCAGCAGTCCGCCCGGGACTGCGAACACCGGGGAGCTGTTTTTT	CASSPPGTANTGELFF
TRBJ1-2	NA	NA	TRBV7-9	TGTGCCAGCAGTACGGGAAACTATGGCTACACCTTC	CASSTGNYGYTF
TRBJ1-2	NA	NA	TRBV6-6	TGTGCCAGCAGTTACTCTATCACAGACTATGGCTACACCTTC	CASSYSITDYGYTF
TRBJ2-1	NA	NA	TRBV7-6	TGTGCCAGCAGCTACGGACAGTACAATGAGCAGTTCTTC	CASSYGQYNEQFF
TRBJ2-1	NA	TRBD1	TRBV29-1	TGCAGCGCTGGCCGGGACAGGGATTATGAGCAGTTCTTC	CSAGRDRDYEQFF
TRBJ1-5	NA	TRBD1	TRBV6-2/TRBV6-3	TGTGCCAGCAGTAGAGAGGGACAGGTAAATCAGCCCCAGCATTTT	CASSREGQVNQPQHF
TRBJ1-2	NA	NA	TRBV7-8	TGTGCCAGCAGCTTAGGGGAGATCAACTATGGCTACACCTTC	CASSLGEINYGYTF
TRBJ2-1	NA	NA	TRBV28	TGTGCCTGGGGCAGCGAGCACTACAATGAGCAGTTCTTC	CAWGSEHYNEQFF
TRBJ1-5	few	NA	TRBV20-1	TGCAGTGCTATAGGACAACCCCAGCATTTT	CSAIGQPQHF
TRBJ2-7	few	TRBD1	TRBV29-1	TGCAGCGTTGGTGATGGTAGTGGGACAGTCACCCACGAGCAGTACTTC	CSVGDGSGTVTHEQYF
TRBJ1-2	NA	TRBD1	TRBV27	TGTGCCAGCAGTCCTGGGGGACAGGGGGCGTGGGGCTACACCTTC	CASSPGGQGAWGYTF
TRBJ2-5	NA	TRBD2	TRBV5-1	TGCGCCAGCAGCTTGGATTTAGCGGGGGGGCGTGATAGCGGGACCCAGTACTTC	CASSLDLAGGRDSGTQYF
TRBJ1-2	NA	NA	TRBV5-1	TGCGCCAGCAGCTTGAACAAGAACTATGGCTACACCTTC	CASSLNKNYGYTF
TRBJ2-1	NA	TRBD1	TRBV6-5	TGTGCCAGCAGACCCACCGGGACAGGGGGCAATGAGCAGTTCTTC	CASRPTGTGGNEQFF